Shown below are 7 T cell receptor beta chains from a single sample sequenced in a study of metastatic and nonmetastatic thyroid tumors. TCRdb re-called the PCR reads with MiXCR. The sample holds about 41,000 clones, 20% to 25% seen once. Thyroid surgery took place with no prior treatment in any patient. The material sequenced was tumor tissue. The receptors here all came from a female donor with papillary thyroid cancer or a benign thyroid nodule (not recorded which). Some clones in this sample may be carry-over from other donors' samples.

The chain couples TRBV4-2 to TRBJ2-7, with 13 bases fitting TRBD2. The CDR3 is 18 amino acids. Trimming cost V 4 bases and J 0 bases; bases outside gene matches: 9. Germline CDR1 LGHNA, CDR2 YNFKEQ. CDR3 nucleotides: TGTGCCAGCAGCCGGACTAGCGGGAGCGCCCTAAGCTCCTACGAGCAGTACTTC. Its protein is CASSRTSGSALSSYEQYF.

V gene TRBV11-1 combines with J gene TRBJ2-1; D possibly corresponds to TRBD1 (5 bases). Germline assignment: CDR1 SGHAT and CDR2 FQDESV (reference sequence). The CDR3 totals 15 residues. Trimming cost V 0 bases and J 2 bases, with 8 bases left between them. CDR3 bases: TGTGCCAGCAGCTTAGCCGGACAACCCTACAATGAGCAGTTCTTC. It translates to CASSLAGQPYNEQFF.

In this sample, this clone turned up a few times. The chain links TRBV6-1 to TRBJ2-7; D may be TRBD1 or TRBD2 (5 bases each). The CDR3 length is 14 residues. Germline V gene sequence: CDR1 MNHNS, CDR2 SASEGT. The DNA of the CDR3 is TGTGCAGCTGAGAGAGGAGAGGGGAGCTACGAGCAGTACTTC. Its translation: CAAERGEGSYEQYF.

This chain uses TRBV7-2 with TRBJ2-7; D not resolved. Trimming cost V 7 bases and J 7 bases, with 20 bases left between them. The CDR3 contains 14 residues. Germline loops: CDR1 SGHTA, CDR2 FQGNSA. The CDR3 here is CASISDRWSEEQYF. DNA of the CDR3: TGTGCCAGCATCTCCGATCGTTGGAGTGAGGAGCAGTACTTC.

Notes on this clone: No conserved phenylalanine or tryptophan ends this CDR3, so it is likely a read error. This chain uses TRBV12-3 or TRBV12-4 with TRBJ2-7, with D perhaps TRBD2 (6 bases). V was shortened by 5 bases and J by 1 base, with 15 bases between the two germline ends. The CDR3 contains 15 residues. The CDR3 here is CASSVGLRGSYEQYL. CDR3 sequence (DNA): TGTGCCAGCAGTGTGGGACTCCGCGGGTCCTACGAGCAGTACCTC.

This clone was seen a few times. The junction does not match germline at one end; this may be a read error. The CDR3 loop is CASTEGWGIYGYTF. As DNA, the CDR3 is TGTGCCAGCACTGAAGGGTGGGGGATCTATGGCTACACCTTC. This chain connects TRBV6-1 to TRBJ1-2, with D possibly matching TRBD1 (5 bases). The CDR3 covers 14 residues. Germline values: CDR1 MNHNS, CDR2 SASEGT.

This clone was observed a few times. No DNA is shown, since the ends of the CDR3 on it are uncertain; the CDR3 is the one TCRdb lists. The rearrangement links TRBV29-1 to TRBJ2-7; the D call of TRBD1 is as the table states it, not checked on the DNA. The CDR3 extends over 12 residues, inclusive of both ends. The germline CDR1 and CDR2 sequences are SQVTM and ANQGSEA. The CDR3 loop is CSVGPGAYEHYF.